This T cell receptor (beta chain) was profiled in a study of T cells in localized non-small cell lung cancer. Generated by immunoSEQ multiplex PCR, the TCRdb table keeps only in-frame clones and is missing some. The repertoire holds roughly 27,000 clones, with approximately 90% as singletons. Germline V gene lookup returns CDR1 GTSNPN and CDR2 SVGIG (reference sequence). The ends were cut back, 2 bases at V and 0 bases at J, with 10 bases in the middle. The CDR3 totals 15 residues. This sequence joins TRBV30 and TRBJ1-4; D unresolved. The sample was peripheral blood, taken before any cancer treatment. This receptor was taken from an older female donor with stage I lung adenocarcinoma. This chain's CDR3 is CAWSPDIATNEKLFF. The CDR3 DNA reads as TGTGCCTGGAGTCCCGACATAGCAACTAATGAAAAACTGTTTTTT.